Here is one T cell receptor beta chain with its context. Its cognate antigen is unknown. A multiplex PCR was run with 60 Vbeta primers and 13 Jbeta primers. Assay: immunoSEQ multiplex PCR; the TCRdb copy retains only in-frame clones and omits some. In the table there are about 96,000 clones, roughly 79% of which are singletons. The sample is drawn from a study of cytomegalovirus exposure and HLA in healthy donors. The overall study: As an earlier analysis found, around 190 million T cells yielded about 100 million unique TCR beta sequences.

Healthy bone marrow donors formed the donor group. Study findings and constraints: Data from an earlier analysis indicated that most TCR beta V segments were productive either about 90% or about 30% of the time. Certain indistinguishable V segments, among them TRBV6-2 and TRBV6-3, were excluded.

The CDR3 is made up of 16 amino acids. Trimming stripped 4 bases from V and 0 bases from J, with 15 bases between. Looked up from germline, CDR1 is SGHDN and CDR2 is FVKESK. Sequencing was performed on PBMCs. The sequence was collected from a female donor in good health and CMV-seropositive. This chain links TRBV14 with TRBJ1-2, with a possible D match to TRBD1 (6 bases). The CDR3 DNA follows: TGTGCCAGCAGCCCGACCGGGACACGGGCTAACTATGGCTACACCTTC. Protein: CASSPTGTRANYGYTF. Full variable domain (remainder filled in from reference TRBV14 and TRBJ1-2): EAGVTQFPSHSVIEKGQTVTLRCDPISGHDNLYWYRRVMGKEIKFLLHFVKESKQDESGMPNNRFLAERTGGTYSTLKVQPAELEDSGVYFCASSPTGTRANYGYTFGSGTRLTVV.